One sample yielded the 22 T cell receptor beta chains listed below, sequenced in a study of patients and donors after allogeneic stem cell transplantation. MiXCR was run by TCRdb on the RT-PCR reads, yielding one entry per CDR3 protein. The table has about a million distinct CDR3 sequences, approximately 19% seen once; the top ten hold 5% to 6.5%. Input material: blood, either unsorted or a sorted T cell fraction (not recorded which). The receptors were gathered from a human donor who was either an allogeneic HSCT recipient or a stem cell or donor lymphocyte infusion donor (not recorded which). It is not recorded whose cells these are; they may come from a transplant donor.

This clonotype has a count of ten or more. This chain connects TRBV5-4 to TRBJ2-3, with a tentative D call TRBD1 (8 bases). The CDR3 covers 15 residues. Trimming took off 3 bases at V and 3 bases at J, with 14 bases between the two ends. Looked up from germline, CDR1 is SGHNT and CDR2 is YYREEE (reference sequence). As DNA, the CDR3 is TGTGCCAGCAGCTATGGACAGGGAGGGACAGATACGCAGTATTTT. Protein: CASSYGQGGTDTQYF.

This clonotype was observed a handful of times. V gene TRBV5-1 combines with J gene TRBJ2-7, with no clear D. Germline assignment: CDR1 SGHRS and CDR2 YFSETQ. The CDR3 is 15 amino acids. Trimming stripped 0 bases from V and 2 bases from J, with 12 bases between. Here the CDR3 reads CASSLGQEGPYEQYF. The DNA of the CDR3 is TGCGCCAGCAGCTTGGGCCAGGAAGGGCCCTACGAGCAGTACTTC.

This clonotype has just a few counts. The chain recombines TRBV10-3 with TRBJ2-3; TRBD2 might be the D (6 bases). The CDR3 runs to 14 residues. Germline CDR1 ENHRY, CDR2 SYGVKD. Trimming shortened V by 5 bases and J by 4 bases, and 13 bases separated the two germline ends. CDR3 residues: CAISRDSNSDTQYF. The CDR3 DNA follows: TGTGCCATCAGTCGGGACTCGAACTCAGATACGCAGTATTTT.

Only a few counts were recorded for this clonotype. The V call is TRBV19, the J call TRBJ1-6, with D tentatively TRBD1 (5 bases). The V gene's germline CDR1 is LNHDA and CDR2 SQIVND (reference sequence). This CDR3 spans 13 amino acids. Trimming left V 8 bases short and J 8 bases short, with 13 bases between. The CDR3 nucleotides read TGTGCCAGTCGGGGGAGTCGGGATTCACCCCTCCACTTT. This codes for CASRGSRDSPLHF.

The chain carries TRBV6-5 and TRBJ1-5, with D possibly TRBD1 on 5 matching bases. The CDR3 is 18 residues long. V lost 0 bases to trimming and J lost 4 bases, with 19 bases between them. Germline V gene data show CDR1 as MNHEY and CDR2 as SVGAGI. The CDR3 DNA follows: TGTGCCAGCAGTTACTCGAGGGACTCCATAAGATTAAATCAGCCCCAGCATTTT. This gives the protein CASSYSRDSIRLNQPQHF.

This clonotype was seen many times. This sequence joins TRBV15 and TRBJ1-3, with a tentative D call TRBD1 (5 bases). V was trimmed by 1 base and J by 2 bases, leaving 12 bases between them. This CDR3 contains 16 residues. Germline V gene lookup returns CDR1 LNHNV and CDR2 YYDKDF (reference sequence). The CDR3 DNA reads as TGTGCCACCAGCAGAGTGAGCAGGGCCCCTGGAAACACCATATATTTT. Protein sequence: CATSRVSRAPGNTIYF.

This clonotype was recorded a few times. This sequence joins TRBV9 and TRBJ2-3; no reliable D call. Germline V gives CDR1 SGDLS, CDR2 YYNGEE. This CDR3 has 13 amino acids. V lost 0 bases and J lost 6, with 8 bases in between. In DNA form, the CDR3 reads TGTGCCAGCAGCGTAGTTAGTAGCGATACGCAGTATTTT. Translation gives CASSVVSSDTQYF. The variable domain in full, with the rest retrieved from reference TRBV9 and TRBJ2-3, is DSGVTQTPKHLITATGQRVTLRCSPRSGDLSVYWYQQSLDQGLQFLIQYYNGEERAKGNILERFSAQQFPDLHSELNLSSLELGDSALYFCASSVVSSDTQYFGPGTRLTVL.

This clonotype was detected ten times or more. The chain has TRBV9 and TRBJ2-5; D is undetermined. V lost 4 bases to trimming and J lost 2 bases, with 18 bases between them. CDR1 SGDLS and CDR2 YYNGEE come from the germline V gene. This CDR3 region has 16 residues. Here the CDR3 DNA reads TGTGCCAGCAGCCCCTCCGGCAGCCCCCGGCAAGAGACCCAGTACTTC. Protein product: CASSPSGSPRQETQYF.

This clonotype was seen more than once but under ten times. CDR3 sequence reads: CARAVRVTQYF. The CDR3 coding sequence is TGTGCTAGAGCAGTACGCGTGACCCAGTACTTC. This chain connects TRBV12-5 to TRBJ2-5, with D uncertain. The CDR3 is 11 amino acids. Per germline, CDR1 LGHNT and CDR2 FRNRAP. V lost 9 bases and J lost 7, with 12 bases in between.

The chain joins TRBV4-3 to TRBJ1-3; D ambiguous. This CDR3 spans 16 amino acids. Germline values: CDR1 LGHNA, CDR2 YSLEER. V lost 1 base, J lost 0 bases, and 10 bases lay in between. CDR3 in DNA: TGCGCCAGCAGCCAAGTTTGGCACCACTCTGGAAACACCATATATTTT. This translates into CASSQVWHHSGNTIYF.

The genes are TRBV18 and TRBJ2-1; 10 bases are a match to TRBD1. In germline, CDR1 is KGHSH, CDR2 LQKENI. This CDR3 has 16 amino acids. Trimming took 3 bases from V and 6 from J; bases not matched to a gene: 8. CDR3 sequence: CASSPNRDRGGNEQFF. In nucleotides, the CDR3 is TGTGCCAGCTCACCGAACCGGGACAGGGGAGGCAATGAGCAGTTCTTC.

The rearrangement links TRBV15 to TRBJ1-1, with a tentative D call TRBD1 (5 bases). CDR1 and CDR2 from the germline V gene are LNHNV and YYDKDF (reference sequence). CDR3 length: 17 residues. Trimming left V 1 base short and J 1 base short, with 16 bases between. The CDR3 nucleotides read TGTGCCACCAGCAGAGGACGACTCCGCGGACAGAACACTGAAGCTTTCTTT. Amino acids: CATSRGRLRGQNTEAFF.

The J gene is TRBJ2-3, the V gene TRBV6-1, with D unresolved. CDR3 length equals 12 residues. Trimming left V 7 bases short and J 10 bases short, with 15 bases between. Germline V gene sequence: CDR1 MNHNS, CDR2 SASEGT. DNA of the CDR3: TGTGCCAGCACTCTAAGTGCGTCGGCGCAGTATTTT. As protein: CASTLSASAQYF.

This clonotype was counted only a few times. The J gene is TRBJ2-7, the V gene TRBV7-6; D uncertain. Germline CDR1 is SGHVS and CDR2 is FNYEAQ. Trimming stripped 1 base from V and 4 bases from J, with 8 bases between. This CDR3 contains 13 residues. DNA of the CDR3: TGTGCCAGCAGCTTAGGGGGATGGTACGAGCAGTACTTC. This codes for CASSLGGWYEQYF.

This clonotype was observed a handful of times. The V and J genes are TRBV18 and TRBJ2-1; 7 bases fit TRBD2. There are 13 residues in the CDR3. Germline loops: CDR1 KGHSH, CDR2 LQKENI. The V segment lost 6 bases and the J segment 7 bases; nucleotides outside the gene matches: 6. The CDR3 spells CASSGAGGNEQFF. The CDR3 bases are TGTGCCAGCTCGGGCGCCGGGGGGAATGAGCAGTTCTTC.

This clonotype was observed a few times. This sequence joins TRBV25-1 and TRBJ2-7, with TRBD1 matching over 10 bases. Looked up from germline, CDR1 is MGHDK and CDR2 is SYGVNS. CDR3 size: 15 residues. V was clipped by 6 bases and J by 3 bases; unmatched bases: 8. For the CDR3, the DNA is TGTGCCAGCAGGGCAACCGGGACAGGGGTCTACGAGCAGTACTTC. Translation: CASRATGTGVYEQYF.

This clonotype has just a few counts. V is TRBV5-1 and J is TRBJ2-1; 11 nucleotides agree with TRBD1. Germline values: CDR1 SGHRS, CDR2 YFSETQ. The V and J ends lost 2 bases and 5 bases, in that order; junction bases with no gene match: 6. The CDR3 is 16 residues long. The CDR3 DNA sequence: TGCGCCAGCAGCTTCGGCCGGGACAGGGGGAACAATGAGCAGTTCTTC. Protein: CASSFGRDRGNNEQFF.

This clonotype was recorded a few times. The V and J genes are TRBV20-1 and TRBJ1-2; unclear D gene. The CDR3 contains 11 residues. Germline V gene lookup returns CDR1 DFQATT and CDR2 SNEGSKA (reference sequence). The V and J ends lost 0 bases and 4 bases respectively, with 3 bases between them. Here the CDR3 reads CSARDTYGYTF. CDR3 DNA sequence: TGCAGTGCTAGAGACACCTATGGCTACACCTTC.

The chain links TRBV6-1 to TRBJ2-2, with D possibly matching TRBD2 (7 bases). CDR1 is MNHNS, CDR2 SASEGT, per germline. V was cut by 6 bases and J by 5 bases, with 19 bases left in between. The CDR3 has 16 residues. CDR3 nucleotide sequence: TGTGCCAGCAGCTCACGGGGGCGGGAGACAACCGGGGAGCTGTTTTTT. Protein sequence: CASSSRGRETTGELFF.

This clonotype was found a few times. V and J are TRBV5-1 and TRBJ2-2, with D unresolved. CDR3 length: 14 residues. Germline CDR1 is SGHRS and CDR2 is YFSETQ. Trimming cost V 0 bases and J 6 bases, with 9 bases left between them. CDR3 coding DNA: TGCGCCAGCAGCTTGGTTACCACCGCCGGGGAGCTGTTTTTT. It translates to CASSLVTTAGELFF. The complete variable domain, with remaining parts taken from reference TRBV5-1 and TRBJ2-2, reads KAGVTQTPRYLIKTRGQQVTLSCSPISGHRSVSWYQQTPGQGLQFLFEYFSETQRNKGNFPGRFSGRQFSNSRSEMNVSTLELGDSALYLCASSLVTTAGELFFGEGSRLTVL.

This chain links TRBV7-7 with TRBJ2-7; maybe TRBD2 (6 bases). With 5 bases removed from V and 0 bases from J, the gap between germline ends came to 11 bases. This CDR3 is 14 amino acids long. In germline, CDR1 is SSHAT, CDR2 FNYEAQ (reference sequence). The CDR3 loop reads CASSLSSDSYEQYF. The CDR3 nucleotides are TGTGCCAGCAGCCTGTCTAGCGACTCCTACGAGCAGTACTTC.

J is TRBJ2-5 and V is TRBV24-1; D remains unclear. Per the germline V gene, CDR1 is KGHDR and CDR2 is SFDVKD. V gave up 1 base and J gave up 2 bases, with 4 bases separating them. The CDR3 is 13 amino acids. CDR3 protein: CATSDFSQETQYF. As DNA, the CDR3 is TGTGCCACCAGTGATTTCTCGCAAGAGACCCAGTACTTC.